What follows are 12 T cell receptor beta chains derived from one specimen sequenced in a study of a mutant IDH1 vaccine in newly diagnosed glioma. Time point of the sample: baseline, week 1 (first vaccination visit). Treatment of the sample: pre-vaccination baseline after standard-of-care therapy. Libraries were prepared by immunoSEQ multiplex PCR; TCRdb keeps only in-frame clonotypes and omits some of them. The data contain 70,000 to 100,000 clones, roughly 80% of them seen just once; the ten biggest clones take up 5.3%. This specimen consisted of PBMCs, obtained from a glioma patient treated with radiotherapy, temozolomide or both. The receptors were sampled from a man in his forties with glioma. Some clones in this sample may be carry-over from other donors' samples.

The V call is TRBV13, the J call TRBJ2-1; 8 bases map to TRBD1. Trimming cost V 5 bases and J 4 bases; bases outside gene matches: 4. Germline V gene data show CDR1 as PRHDT and CDR2 as FYEKMQ (reference sequence). This CDR3 has 14 residues. The CDR3 DNA reads TGTGCCAGCAGCCTCGGGACAGGTTACAATGAGCAGTTCTTC. Translation: CASSLGTGYNEQFF.

This clone appeared a single time. The chain has TRBV19 and TRBJ2-7, with D possibly matching TRBD2 (6 bases). Germline V gives CDR1 LNHDA, CDR2 SQIVND (reference sequence). The V end lost 5 bases, the J end lost 4 bases, and 18 bases lay between the germline ends. The CDR3 length is 15 residues. CDR3 sequence (DNA): TGTGCCAGTAGTCCCGGCGGGATAGAGACATACGAGCAGTACTTC. Translated, it gives CASSPGGIETYEQYF.

The chain employs TRBV29-1 and TRBJ1-2, with unresolved D. Trimming removed 5 bases from V and 0 bases from J, with 4 bases in between. Germline V gene data show CDR1 as SQVTM and CDR2 as ANQGSEA. CDR3 size: 11 residues. The chain's CDR3 is CSVHSNYGYTF. The CDR3 DNA is TGCAGCGTTCACTCTAACTATGGCTACACCTTC.

The V and J genes are TRBV30 and TRBJ1-5; the D is unclear. Germline V lookup: CDR1 GTSNPN, CDR2 SVGIG (reference sequence). V gave up 2 bases and J gave up 6 bases, with 8 bases separating them. This CDR3 spans 12 amino acids. CDR3 in amino acids: CAWSSVGQPQHF. CDR3 DNA sequence: TGTGCCTGGAGTTCAGTAGGTCAGCCCCAGCATTTT.

The chain joins TRBV5-6 to TRBJ1-2; no reliable D call. Germline CDR1 SGHDT, CDR2 YYEEEE. Trimming removed 7 bases from V and 2 bases from J, with 15 bases in between. The CDR3 runs 14 residues. CDR3 sequence: CASHSAGYNYGYTF. The CDR3 DNA reads TGTGCCAGCCACTCAGCGGGGTACAACTATGGCTACACCTTC.

The chain recombines TRBV2 with TRBJ1-4, with TRBD1 as a possible D gene (5 bases). CDR1 SNHLY and CDR2 FYNNEI come from the germline V gene. The V end was cut by 2 bases, the J end by 7 bases, with 5 bases between. This CDR3 contains 12 residues. DNA of the CDR3: TGTGCCAGCAGTGAACAGGGTGAAAAACTGTTTTTT. Amino acid sequence: CASSEQGEKLFF.

This clone was counted a few times. V and J are TRBV18 and TRBJ1-1; D is undetermined. CDR3 length equals 14 residues. V was pared by 2 bases and J by 3 bases, with 10 bases between. Germline loops: CDR1 KGHSH, CDR2 LQKENI. CDR3 region: CASSPWESDTEAFF. CDR3 sequence (DNA): TGTGCCAGCTCACCATGGGAGTCGGACACTGAAGCTTTCTTT.

The V and J genes are TRBV10-3 and TRBJ1-2; D is unresolved. Between the trimmed V and J ends, which lost 3 bases and 2 bases, there was a span of 13 bases. CDR3 size: 15 residues. Germline assignment: CDR1 ENHRY and CDR2 SYGVKD. Here the CDR3 reads CAISDLGQSNYGYTF. The CDR3 region has the DNA TGTGCCATCAGTGACCTCGGGCAGTCAAACTATGGCTACACCTTC.

This chain uses TRBV5-4 with TRBJ1-4; no firm D call. The CDR3 runs 15 residues. Trimming stripped 2 bases from V and 2 bases from J, with 10 bases between. In germline, CDR1 is SGHNT, CDR2 YYREEE (reference sequence). This chain's CDR3 is CASSFSAGTNEKLFF. DNA of the CDR3: TGTGCCAGCAGCTTTTCGGCCGGGACTAATGAAAAACTGTTTTTT.

The rearrangement uses TRBV25-1 and TRBJ2-2; D perhaps matches TRBD1 (5 bases). V was shortened by 8 bases and J by 6 bases, with 7 bases between the two germline ends. The germline V gene has CDR1 MGHDK and CDR2 SYGVNS. The CDR3 has 11 amino acids. The CDR3 here is CASSGSGELFF. In nucleotides, the CDR3 is TGTGCCAGCTCAGGGTCCGGGGAGCTGTTTTTT.

Notes on this clone: The sample carries other DNA sequences with the same CDR3. V usage is TRBV5-1 and J usage is TRBJ1-3; D gene ambiguous. Germline values: CDR1 SGHRS, CDR2 YFSETQ. The CDR3 sequence is 14 residues long. Trimming removed 0 bases at V and 0 bases at J, with 4 bases between. CDR3 loop: CASSLGSSGNTIYF. DNA for the CDR3: TGCGCCAGCAGCTTGGGCTCCTCTGGAAACACCATATATTTT.

The rearrangement links TRBV10-1 to TRBJ1-1; tentative D call: TRBD1 (5 bases). Trimming pared 6 bases from V and 0 bases from J, leaving 8 bases between. The germline CDR1 and CDR2 sequences are WNHNN and SYGVQD (reference sequence). This CDR3 is 13 amino acids long. CDR3 in amino acids: CASRGTLNTEAFF. The DNA for the CDR3 is TGCGCCAGCAGAGGGACCCTGAACACTGAAGCTTTCTTT.